Detailed here is one T cell receptor beta chain. The sample carries other DNA sequences with the same CDR3. Both 60 Vbeta primers and 13 Jbeta primers went into the PCR. Clones were read by immunoSEQ multiplex PCR, and TCRdb kept only the in-frame ones, dropping some. The sample has about 140,000 clones; roughly 77% are singletons. V shed 2 bases and J 3 bases; nucleotides not matched to a gene: 5. CDR3 length equals 14 residues. CDR1 and CDR2 (germline): GTSNPN, SVGIG (reference sequence). The data stem from a study of cytomegalovirus exposure and HLA in healthy donors. Study summary: In terms of ancestry, the Caucasian-associated cluster contained about four fifths of the approximately 400 genotyped donors.

This clonotype originated in a man aged 30 to 45 in good health and CMV-seronegative. The specimen sequenced was PBMCs. This sequence joins TRBV30 and TRBJ2-7; 9 nucleotides align to TRBD1. The CDR3 nucleotides read TGTGCCTGGAGTACCGGGACAGGGAGCTACGAGCAGTACTTC. Protein product: CAWSTGTGSYEQYF.